Listed below are T cell receptor beta chains from one sample, sequenced in a study of early T cells in non-severe SARS-CoV-2 infection. TCRdb itself ran the 5' RACE reads through MiXCR, one entry per CDR3 protein. The sample consists of tens of thousands of distinct CDR3 sequences, roughly 6% of them appearing once. The sample comprised whole blood. The origin of the receptors is an adult who was a healthcare worker with PCR-confirmed SARS-CoV-2 infection or an uninfected control (not recorded which). Both conserved end residues are part of each CDR3. D genes are given only for firm matches. Size values are once, few and many counts, or a class for expanded clones, and some rows have none.

cdr3_nt cdr3_aa v_call clone_size j_call d_call
TGTGCCAGCAGTTTATCAGGGATTAATGAAAAACTGTTTTTT CASSLSGINEKLFF TRBV28 many TRBJ1-4 .
TGCGCCAGCAGTCAAGATATTGCATCCTACAATGAGCAGTTCTTC CASSQDIASYNEQFF TRBV4-1 few TRBJ2-1 .
TGTGCCAGCAGTAGAGCAGGGGACAACTATGGCTACACCTTC CASSRAGDNYGYTF TRBV25-1 many TRBJ1-2 .
TGTGCCAGCAGCCCAAGCTCAGGGGCCCGTTCTGGAAACACCATATATTTT CASSPSSGARSGNTIYF TRBV7-6 few TRBJ1-3 .
TGTGCCAGCAGAAGGCAGGAGGGTCCCTCCAATGAGCAGTTCTTC CASRRQEGPSNEQFF TRBV2 few TRBJ2-1 .
TGTGCCAGCAGCCAGGGGGACAGAGACACCGGGGAGCTGTTTTTT CASSQGDRDTGELFF TRBV4-2 many TRBJ2-2 TRBD1
TGCAGCGTTGAGCAGACGGACGCTAACTATGGCTACACCTTC CSVEQTDANYGYTF TRBV29-1 few TRBJ1-2 .
TGCGCCAGCAGCTTGGTGACAGGAGCCCTGAACACTGAAGCTTTCTTT CASSLVTGALNTEAFF TRBV5-1 . TRBJ1-1 .
TGTGCCAGCAGCTTAAGTAGGTCAGGGGCAGATACGCAGTATTTT CASSLSRSGADTQYF TRBV7-6 many TRBJ2-3 .
TGTGCCAGCAGCTTAGAGGGTAAACCTAGCACCCAGTACTTC CASSLEGKPSTQYF TRBV7-2 many TRBJ2-5 .
TGCGCCAGCCAAACAGGGACGGTCGAGAATTCACCCCTCCACTTT CASQTGTVENSPLHF TRBV5-1 few TRBJ1-6 .
TGTGCCAGCAGCCCTCAGGGGGGCAGGGACAATGAGCAGTTCTTC CASSPQGGRDNEQFF TRBV7-9 . TRBJ2-1 .
TGTGCCAGCAGCCCACATGGACAGGGGGGGACTGAAGCTTTCTTT CASSPHGQGGTEAFF TRBV7-6 . TRBJ1-1 TRBD1
TGTGCCAGCAGCTTAAATCCCCCGCCGAGCGAGCAGTACTTC CASSLNPPPSEQYF TRBV11-2 many TRBJ2-7 .
TGTGCCAGCAGTTACAACGGTAGGGTCGATGAGCAGTTCTTC CASSYNGRVDEQFF TRBV6-5 many TRBJ2-1 .
TGTGCCTGGAGTAAAAGCAATCAGCCCCAGCATTTT CAWSKSNQPQHF TRBV30 many TRBJ1-5 .
TGTGCCAGCGGCAGGGGGCAGGATCAGCCCCAGCATTTT CASGRGQDQPQHF TRBV6-5 many TRBJ1-5 TRBD1
TGTGCCAGCAGCTTAGGGGTTGGGTCCTACAATGAGCAGTTCTTC CASSLGVGSYNEQFF TRBV7-9 many TRBJ2-1 .
TGTGCCAGCAGCTTACGGGACAGGGTTATAACAGATACGCAGTATTTT CASSLRDRVITDTQYF TRBV7-8 many TRBJ2-3 TRBD1
TGTGCCAGCACCCTGGATCATCGGACAGATACGCAGTATTTT CASTLDHRTDTQYF TRBV12-3/TRBV12-4 . TRBJ2-3 .
TGTGCCAGCAGCCAACAGGGGGTCCCCACAGATACGCAGTATTTT CASSQQGVPTDTQYF TRBV5-4 . TRBJ2-3 TRBD1
TGTGCCAGCAAGGGACCCCTACGTGGGACCCAGTACTTC CASKGPLRGTQYF TRBV6-2/TRBV6-3 many TRBJ2-5 .
TGTGCCAGCAGATTTGCGGGACAGGGGTATTCACCCCTCCACTTT CASRFAGQGYSPLHF TRBV12-3/TRBV12-4 . TRBJ1-6 TRBD1
TGTGCCAGCAGCCTAGACGGACAGGGATTCATTCAGTACTTC CASSLDGQGFIQYF TRBV7-8 many TRBJ2-4 TRBD1
TGTGCCAGCAGCAGAGGGACTGCGAGCTCCTACAATGAGCAGTTCTTC CASSRGTASSYNEQFF TRBV7-8 . TRBJ2-1 .
TGTGCCAGCAGTTCGCCGGGACTAGCGGGGAGCAATGAGCAGTTCTTC CASSSPGLAGSNEQFF TRBV27 many TRBJ2-1 TRBD2
TGTGCCAGCAGTGATATCAGCCGCACTGAAGCTTTCTTT CASSDISRTEAFF TRBV6-1 . TRBJ1-1 .
TGCAGTGCTAGAGGGGGACAGGAGTTAAACACTGAAGCTTTCTTT CSARGGQELNTEAFF TRBV20-1 few TRBJ1-1 TRBD1
TGCAGCGCAGCGTTGGGGACAACCTACGAGCAGTACTTC CSAALGTTYEQYF TRBV29-1 few TRBJ2-7 .
TGCAGCGTTGGGGCAGAAGGGACCGGGGAGCTGTTTTTT CSVGAEGTGELFF TRBV29-1 many TRBJ2-2 .
TGTGCCAGCAGTTCCGGGACAGGGGCCTACGAGCAGTACTTC CASSSGTGAYEQYF TRBV12-3/TRBV12-4 many TRBJ2-7 TRBD1
TGTGCCAGCAGTGGACATAGCAATCAGCCCCAGCATTTT CASSGHSNQPQHF TRBV12-3/TRBV12-4 . TRBJ1-5 .
TGTGCCACCAGTGTTGGGAGGGAGCAGTACTTC CATSVGREQYF TRBV24-1 . TRBJ2-7 .
TGTGCCAGCAGTTTGGGGACCCACCAGTCGAGGCGAAGACTGTTTTTT CASSLGTHQSRRRLFF TRBV28 many TRBJ1-4 .
TGCAGCGTTGAAGATCCTAGGCGAGCGGGGGGCCGTGGAGATACGCAGTATTTT CSVEDPRRAGGRGDTQYF TRBV29-1 many TRBJ2-3 TRBD2
TGTGCCAGCGGACGGGACGTCGACTCCTACGAGCAGTACTTC CASGRDVDSYEQYF TRBV7-8 many TRBJ2-7 .
TGTGCCAGCAGTGCCCACAGGAACACCGGGGAGCTGTTTTTT CASSAHRNTGELFF TRBV6-2/TRBV6-3 many TRBJ2-2 .
TGTGCCAGCAGCTTAGAATTCGCAGGGCTAGCGGGAGACAATGAGCAGTTCTTC CASSLEFAGLAGDNEQFF TRBV7-2 few TRBJ2-1 TRBD2
TGCAGTGCTACCCCGATGGCGGGAGCCGGCTATGGCTACACCTTC CSATPMAGAGYGYTF TRBV20-1 few TRBJ1-2 .
TGTGCCAGCAGGTCCGTTCAGGGGGGGCGAGGCAATCAGCCCCAGCATTTT CASRSVQGGRGNQPQHF TRBV6-2/TRBV6-3 many TRBJ1-5 TRBD1
TGTGCCAGCAGCCTCTATGGAGCGGGAGGATCGAACACCGGGGAGCTGTTTTTT CASSLYGAGGSNTGELFF TRBV4-2 . TRBJ2-2 TRBD2
TGTGCCAGTAGTATGGCTGAGGATACGCAGTATTTT CASSMAEDTQYF TRBV19 few TRBJ2-3 .
TGCAGCGTACGGAGGGACGCCACAGGGGAGCTGTTTTTT CSVRRDATGELFF TRBV29-1 many TRBJ2-2 .
TGCAGTGCTCAGGGGGGACAGCGGGGCCCTGCTGAGGCCCAGTACTTC CSAQGGQRGPAEAQYF TRBV20-1 many TRBJ2-5 .
TGTGCCAGCAGCCGCCCCGGGACCGGCACAGATACGCAGTATTTT CASSRPGTGTDTQYF TRBV14 many TRBJ2-3 .
TGTGCCAGCAGTTACTCGCGGGGGACTGAAAACACCATATATTTT CASSYSRGTENTIYF TRBV6-2/TRBV6-3 . TRBJ1-3 .
TGTGCCAGCAGCCGGACAGGGATCAAAAACATTCAGTACTTC CASSRTGIKNIQYF TRBV6-5 few TRBJ2-4 TRBD1
TGCAGTGCTAGACCTACGACTAGCGGGAGCTTTGAGCAGTTCTTC CSARPTTSGSFEQFF TRBV20-1 few TRBJ2-1 TRBD2
TGTGCCAGCAGTTTACGACAGGTTAATTCACCCCTCCACTTT CASSLRQVNSPLHF TRBV28 . TRBJ1-6 .
TGTGCCAGCAGAGGGGGCTACTATGGCTACACCTTC CASRGGYYGYTF TRBV7-2 . TRBJ1-2 TRBD1
TGCAGTGCTAGTACGGACACTAATCAGCCCCATCATTTT CSASTDTNQPHHF TRBV20-1 . TRBJ1-5 .
TGTGCCAGCAGCCAACGGACTAGCGGGACACTACGCACAGATACGCAGTATTTT CASSQRTSGTLRTDTQYF TRBV4-2 many TRBJ2-3 TRBD2
TGTGCCAGCAGCTTAATATGGAATCAGCCCCAGCATTTT CASSLIWNQPQHF TRBV7-2 few TRBJ1-5 .
TGTGCCTGGAGTCTACGCCTGAGGGGTTCCAGTTCACCCCTCCACTTT CAWSLRLRGSSSPLHF TRBV30 . TRBJ1-6 .
TGTGCCAGCAGTTTAGACGGGACGGCGGTACGGACCCAGTACTTC CASSLDGTAVRTQYF TRBV12-3/TRBV12-4 many TRBJ2-5 .
TGTGCCAGCAGCTTAGCTTCCCAGGGGTGGGGTGAGCAGTTCTTC CASSLASQGWGEQFF TRBV11-2 many TRBJ2-1 .
TGTGCCAGCAGCCAAGTGAGCGGGGGTGATAGTAATGAGCAGTTCTTC CASSQVSGGDSNEQFF TRBV4-2 . TRBJ2-1 TRBD2
TGTGCCACCAGCCGGGACAGGGGTTACAATGAGCAGTTCTTC CATSRDRGYNEQFF TRBV15 many TRBJ2-1 TRBD1
TGTGCCAGCGAGCGGAGCACTGAGCAGTTCTTC CASERSTEQFF TRBV2 many TRBJ2-1 .